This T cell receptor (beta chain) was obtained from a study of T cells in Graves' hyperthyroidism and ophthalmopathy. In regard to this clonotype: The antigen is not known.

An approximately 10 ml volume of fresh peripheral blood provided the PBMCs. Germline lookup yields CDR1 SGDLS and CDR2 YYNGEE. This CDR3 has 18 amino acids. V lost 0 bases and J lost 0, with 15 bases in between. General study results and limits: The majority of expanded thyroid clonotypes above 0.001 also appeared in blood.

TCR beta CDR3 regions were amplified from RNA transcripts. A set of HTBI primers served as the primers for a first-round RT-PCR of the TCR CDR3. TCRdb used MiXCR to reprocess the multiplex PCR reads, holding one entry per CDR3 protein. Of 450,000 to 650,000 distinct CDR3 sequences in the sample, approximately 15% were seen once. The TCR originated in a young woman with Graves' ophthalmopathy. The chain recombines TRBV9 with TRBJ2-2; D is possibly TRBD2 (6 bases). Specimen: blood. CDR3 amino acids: CASSVAWGDGTNTGELFF. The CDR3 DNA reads TGTGCCAGCAGCGTAGCTTGGGGGGACGGAACGAACACCGGGGAGCTGTTTTTT.